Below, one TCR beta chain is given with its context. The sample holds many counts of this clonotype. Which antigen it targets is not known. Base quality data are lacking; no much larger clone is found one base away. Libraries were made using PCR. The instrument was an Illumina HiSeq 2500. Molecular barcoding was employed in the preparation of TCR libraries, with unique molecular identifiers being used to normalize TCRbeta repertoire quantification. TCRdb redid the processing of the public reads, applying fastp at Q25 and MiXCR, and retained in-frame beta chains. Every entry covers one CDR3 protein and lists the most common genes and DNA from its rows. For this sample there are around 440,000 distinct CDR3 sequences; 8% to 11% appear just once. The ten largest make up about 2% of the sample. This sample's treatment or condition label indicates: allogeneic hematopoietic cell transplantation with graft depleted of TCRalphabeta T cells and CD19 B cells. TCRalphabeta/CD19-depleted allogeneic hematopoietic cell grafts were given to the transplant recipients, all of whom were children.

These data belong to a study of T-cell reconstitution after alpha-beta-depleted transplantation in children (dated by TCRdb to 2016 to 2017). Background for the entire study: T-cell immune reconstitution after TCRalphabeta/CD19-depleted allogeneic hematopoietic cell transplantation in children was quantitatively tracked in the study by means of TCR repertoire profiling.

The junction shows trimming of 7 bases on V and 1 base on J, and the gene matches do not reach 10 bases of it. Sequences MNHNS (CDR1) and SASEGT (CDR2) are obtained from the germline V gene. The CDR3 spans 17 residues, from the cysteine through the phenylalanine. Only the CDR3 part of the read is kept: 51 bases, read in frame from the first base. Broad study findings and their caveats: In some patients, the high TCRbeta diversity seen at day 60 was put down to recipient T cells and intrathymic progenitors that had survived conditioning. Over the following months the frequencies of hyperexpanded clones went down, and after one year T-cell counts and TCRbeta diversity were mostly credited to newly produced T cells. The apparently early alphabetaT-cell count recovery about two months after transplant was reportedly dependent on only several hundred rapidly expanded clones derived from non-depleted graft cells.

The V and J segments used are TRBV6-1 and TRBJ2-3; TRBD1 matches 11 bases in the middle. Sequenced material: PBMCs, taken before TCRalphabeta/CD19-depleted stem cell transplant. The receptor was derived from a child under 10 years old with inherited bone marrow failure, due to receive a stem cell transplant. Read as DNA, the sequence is TGTGCCAGCACTCTGCTCGGGACAGGGGGTGGCACAGATACGCAGTATTTT. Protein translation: CASTLLGTGGGTDTQYF.